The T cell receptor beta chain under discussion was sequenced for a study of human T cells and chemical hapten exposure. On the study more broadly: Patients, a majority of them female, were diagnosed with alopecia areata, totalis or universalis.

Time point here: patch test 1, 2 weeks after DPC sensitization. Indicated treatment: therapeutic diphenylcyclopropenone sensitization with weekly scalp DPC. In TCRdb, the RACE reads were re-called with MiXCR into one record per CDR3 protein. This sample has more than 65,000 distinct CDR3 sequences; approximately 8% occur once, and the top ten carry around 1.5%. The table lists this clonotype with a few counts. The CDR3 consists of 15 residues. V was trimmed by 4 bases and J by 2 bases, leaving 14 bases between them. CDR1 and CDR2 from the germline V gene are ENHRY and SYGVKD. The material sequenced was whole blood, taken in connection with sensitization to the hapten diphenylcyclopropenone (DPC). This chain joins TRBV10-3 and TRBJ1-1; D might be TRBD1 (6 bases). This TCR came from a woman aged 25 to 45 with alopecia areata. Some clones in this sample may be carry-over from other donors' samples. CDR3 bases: TGTGCCATCAGTGGGGTGGACAGAACAAACACTGAAGCTTTCTTT. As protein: CAISGVDRTNTEAFF.